One and the same sample provided the 10 T cell receptor beta chains below, sequenced in a study of blood T cell repertoires in COVID-19. TCRdb's table, derived via immunoSEQ multiplex PCR, lists solely in-frame clones and lacks some. The table has 200,000 to 250,000 clones, 80% seen once. Material: PBMCs or T cells enriched from blood (not recorded which). The source is a woman between 35 and 50 years old with acute COVID-19.

The chain links TRBV28 to TRBJ2-3, with 9 bases lining up with TRBD1. The J segment lost 3 bases and the V segment lost 6 bases, leaving 7 bases of the junction unmatched. The germline gives CDR1 MDHEN, CDR2 SYDVKM. This CDR3 has 15 residues. CDR3 region: CASRGTGLRTDTQYF. CDR3 coding DNA: TGTGCCAGCAGGGGGACAGGGTTACGAACAGATACGCAGTATTTT.

V is TRBV19 and J is TRBJ2-4; D remains unclear. The CDR3 has 14 residues. CDR1 and CDR2 (germline): LNHDA, SQIVND (reference sequence). Trimming took 3 bases from V and 4 from J, leaving 10 bases between them. In DNA form, the CDR3 reads TGTGCCAGTAGTATTCGTTCCCTAAAAAACATTCAGTACTTC. Amino acids: CASSIRSLKNIQYF.

The chain combines TRBV11-3 with TRBJ2-5; D ambiguous. The V end was cut by 0 bases, the J end by 5 bases, with 4 bases between. The CDR3 sequence is 12 residues long. Germline V gene lookup returns CDR1 SGHNT and CDR2 YENEEA. The CDR3, as DNA: TGTGCCAGCAGCTTAGATTCGGAGACCCAGTACTTC. It encodes CASSLDSETQYF.

The count of this clone is one. The rearrangement links TRBV6-5 to TRBJ2-7; 9 bases are shared with TRBD1. Per germline, CDR1 MNHEY and CDR2 SVGAGI. Losses at the gene ends were 7 bases for V and 5 bases for J; bases not matched to a gene: 12. This CDR3 is built from 15 residues. Written as DNA, the CDR3 is TGTGCCAGCAACGACAGGGGGAGGGCCGGGGACGAGCAGTACTTC. Amino acids: CASNDRGRAGDEQYF.

The chain combines TRBV7-2 with TRBJ1-2, with D perhaps TRBD1 (5 bases). V shed 5 bases and J shed 6 bases, with 16 bases lying between them. Germline CDR1 reads SGHTA; CDR2 reads FQGNSA. This CDR3 is built from 14 residues. The CDR3 loop reads CASSPRQGRDGYTF. The CDR3 bases are TGTGCCAGCAGCCCCAGGCAGGGTAGGGATGGCTACACCTTC.

Here the CDR3 DNA reads TGTGCCAGCTGGACAGGGTTCTATGGCTACACCTTC. Translated, it gives CASWTGFYGYTF. The rearrangement joins TRBV28 to TRBJ1-2; TRBD1 matches at 8 bases. With V trimmed by 8 bases and J by 4 bases, 3 bases remained unmatched. There are 12 residues in the CDR3. CDR1 is MDHEN, CDR2 SYDVKM, per germline.

The V call is TRBV5-1, the J call TRBJ1-2, with TRBD1 as a possible D gene (6 bases). Germline CDR1 reads SGHRS; CDR2 reads YFSETQ. This CDR3 is built from 16 residues. With 4 bases removed from V and 5 bases from J, the gap between germline ends came to 21 bases. The CDR3 region is CASSPDAAGDLYGYTF. Written as DNA, the CDR3 is TGCGCCAGCAGCCCTGACGCTGCAGGGGATCTGTATGGCTACACCTTC.

The V gene is TRBV3-1 (or the pseudogene TRBV3-2), the J gene TRBJ1-1; tentatively, D is TRBD1 (6 bases). Trimming removed 6 bases at V and 6 bases at J, with 14 bases between. The CDR3 consists of 13 residues. In germline, CDR1 is LGHDT, CDR2 YNNKEL (reference sequence). The DNA for the CDR3 is TGTGCCAGCAGACGTGCGGGGGGCCCTGAAGCTTTCTTT. Translated: CASRRAGGPEAFF.

In the case of this clone: An end of the junction does not agree with germline; a read error may underlie this. The rearrangement links TRBV6-1 to TRBJ2-7, with a tentative D call TRBD1 (6 bases). This CDR3 is built from 13 residues. Germline V gene data show CDR1 as MNHNS and CDR2 as SASEGT. In DNA form, the CDR3 reads TGTGCCAGCAGGGAAGACAGGATTTACGAGCAGTACTTC. Protein: CASREDRIYEQYF.

This clone showed up just once. The chain couples TRBV3-1 (or the pseudogene TRBV3-2) to TRBJ2-3, with TRBD2 matching 13 bases. V shed 4 bases and J 10 bases; nucleotides not matched to a gene: 8. From germline, CDR1 is LGHDT and CDR2 YNNKEL (reference sequence). This CDR3 has 15 residues. The CDR3 nucleotides are TGTGCCAGCAGCCCTACTAGCGGGGGGGCTCGGGCGCAGTATTTT. Protein product: CASSPTSGGARAQYF.